This TCR beta chain appears in the sequencing data of a study of metastatic and nonmetastatic thyroid tumors (TCRdb year 2020). Regarding the complete study: The researchers compared repertoires between peripheral blood samples and tumor or nodule tissue samples from patients with malignant or benign thyroid disease.

The CDR3 spans 14 residues, from the cysteine through the phenylalanine. Only the CDR3 DNA stays, 42 bases, in frame from base 1. The V and J ends are trimmed by 5 bases and 8 bases, leaving 18 bases between them. CDR1 and CDR2 were assigned from the germline V gene as SGHTA and FQGNSA. The library came from PCR. TCRdb names Illumina HiSeq 4000 as the instrument used. High-throughput sequencing was used to profile the TCR beta-chain CDR3 region of each patient. The authors' analysis ran thus. Drawing on CDR3 differences between clinicopathological groups, the researchers built a classifier meant to tell apart patients with distant-metastatic papillary thyroid cancer. The Shannon index was used to measure repertoire diversity, and the Morisita-Horn index was used to measure how similar tumor and blood repertoires were. TCRdb took the public reads, trimmed them with fastp at Q25, ran MiXCR for clone calling and kept in-frame beta chains. The V and J calls reflect TCRdb's pipeline rather than the authors' work. This sample holds roughly 9,900 clones; approximately 30% were observed only once. The top ten hold about 10% of the sample.

None of the patients had been given any treatment before thyroid surgery. Using T-cell receptor beta sequencing, the researchers looked back retrospectively at clinical samples from patients, gathered between about 2012 and 2018. About this clone itself: Its antigen has not been determined. Base qualities were left out, and no much larger clone turns up one base away.

Broader findings and caveats from the paper: In both blood and tumor samples, malignant tumors were reported to have significantly higher TCR beta diversity than benign nodules.

The receptor chain draws on TRBV7-2 and TRBJ1-1; the D region possibly corresponds to TRBD1 (5 bases align). This sequence originates from a male donor with papillary thyroid cancer or a benign thyroid nodule (not recorded which). Some clones in this sample may be carry-over from other donors' samples. The source material was tumor tissue. Read as DNA, the sequence is TGTGCCAGCAGCACGCCGGAACCCCGGACAGAAGCTTTCTTT. Its coded protein is CASSTPEPRTEAFF.